The 17 T cell receptor beta chains listed next were all sequenced from one sample in a study of OX40 agonist ivuxolimab in advanced cancers. Measured with immunoSEQ multiplex PCR; TCRdb has only the in-frame clones, and not every one. Counted here are 90,000 to 100,000 clones, less than 90% occurring once; the ten biggest clones make up around 0.82%. The sequences come from CD4+ or CD8+ T cells sorted from blood, collected in a trial of the OX40 agonist ivuxolimab. The source of these receptors is an adult with an advanced solid tumor such as melanoma, head and neck, liver or kidney cancer.

V gene TRBV30 combines with J gene TRBJ2-5; D perhaps matches TRBD1 (6 bases). The germline V and J ends were trimmed by 3 bases and 4 bases, with 12 bases remaining between them. Germline CDR1 and CDR2: GTSNPN and SVGIG (reference sequence). CDR3 length: 13 residues. The chain's CDR3 is CAWRPTGIETQYF. DNA of the CDR3: TGTGCCTGGAGGCCGACAGGAATAGAGACCCAGTACTTC.

V gene TRBV7-8 combines with J gene TRBJ1-4; D not resolved. Germline CDR1 SGHVS, CDR2 FQNEAQ. Trimming took off 4 bases at V and 0 bases at J, with 6 bases between the two ends. This CDR3 contains 14 residues. In DNA, the CDR3 is TGTGCCAGCAGCTCAATAGCAACTAATGAAAAACTGTTTTTT. It translates to CASSSIATNEKLFF.

This clone has just a few counts. The chain carries TRBV21-1 and TRBJ1-6. TRBV21-1 is marked as a pseudogene. The CDR3 totals 14 residues. The CDR3: CASSKAQLNSPLHF. CDR3 in DNA: TGTGCCAGCAGCAAAGCACAACTAAATTCACCCCTCCACTTT.

V gene TRBV5-1 combines with J gene TRBJ2-1, with D perhaps matching TRBD2 (6 bases). Germline V gene data show CDR1 as SGHRS and CDR2 as YFSETQ. The CDR3 is 16 amino acids. V lost 0 bases to trimming and J lost 7 bases, with 17 bases between them. The CDR3 nucleotides are TGCGCCAGCAGCTTGGCCGAGCGGGCCGTTCAAAATGAGCAGTTCTTC. It codes for CASSLAERAVQNEQFF.

The chain links TRBV28 to TRBJ2-7; 15 positions agree with TRBD2. Looked up from germline, CDR1 is MDHEN and CDR2 is SYDVKM. This CDR3 is built from 16 residues. J was trimmed by 3 bases and V by 6 bases; bases with no gene match: 6. This CDR3 is CASRERGLAGGYEQYF. The CDR3 coding sequence is TGTGCCAGCAGAGAGAGGGGACTAGCGGGAGGCTACGAGCAGTACTTC.

CDR3 residues: CASSMRGARDSPLHF. In nucleotides, the CDR3 is TGCGCCAGCAGTATGAGAGGGGCGCGTGATTCACCCCTCCACTTT. The chain has TRBV5-1 and TRBJ1-6; tentatively, D is TRBD1 (5 bases). Germline V CDR1 and CDR2: SGHRS, YFSETQ. V gave up 5 bases and J gave up 8 bases, with 17 bases separating them. The CDR3 runs to 15 residues.

The V gene is TRBV4-1, the J gene TRBJ2-5; 8 bases agree with TRBD2. V lost 0 bases, J lost 5 bases, and 17 bases stayed unmatched. The CDR3 is 19 residues long. In germline, CDR1 is MGHRA, CDR2 YSYEKL. The CDR3 region is CASSQEGGAGESPRETQYF. As DNA, the CDR3 is TGCGCCAGCAGCCAAGAAGGGGGAGCGGGAGAAAGCCCTCGGGAGACCCAGTACTTC.

This chain joins TRBV7-2 and TRBJ1-1; D unresolved. Per the germline V gene, CDR1 is SGHTA and CDR2 is FQGNSA. This CDR3 has 14 amino acids. V lost 1 base and J lost 4, with 10 bases in between. The CDR3 spells CASSLDTGITEAFF. CDR3 in DNA: TGTGCCAGCAGCTTAGATACGGGAATCACTGAAGCTTTCTTT.

V and J are TRBV28 and TRBJ2-7; TRBD2 matches 9 bases. The V segment lost 4 bases and the J segment 7 bases; nucleotides outside the gene matches: 11. The CDR3 has 15 amino acids. Germline loops: CDR1 MDHEN, CDR2 SYDVKM. This CDR3 reads CASSSRLAEGWEQYF. The CDR3 DNA reads TGTGCCAGCAGTTCCCGACTAGCGGAGGGCTGGGAGCAGTACTTC. Based on the CDR3 plus reference TRBV28 and TRBJ2-7, the full variable domain is DVKVTQSSRYLVKRTGEKVFLECVQDMDHENMFWYRQDPGLGLRLIYFSYDVKMKEKGDIPEGYSVSREKKERFSLILESASTNQTSMYLCASSSRLAEGWEQYFGPGTRLTVT.

The chain links TRBV7-9 to TRBJ2-5, with 7 bases identical to TRBD1. This CDR3 has 13 amino acids. Per the germline V gene, CDR1 is SEHNR and CDR2 is FQNEAQ (reference sequence). Germline trimming cut 11 bases from V and 5 bases from J; bases unmatched to any gene: 11. DNA for the CDR3: TGTGCCGGCCGAATGCAACAGGGGGAGACCCAGTACTTC. Residues: CAGRMQQGETQYF.

This clone occurred a few times. Within the sample, other DNA sequences also encode this same CDR3. The gene calls are TRBV28 and TRBJ1-2; D uncertain. Per germline, CDR1 MDHEN and CDR2 SYDVKM. The ends were cut back, 3 bases at V and 4 bases at J, with 6 bases in the middle. The CDR3 consists of 12 residues. As DNA, the CDR3 is TGTGCCAGCAGTTTGGTAGGCTATGGCTACACCTTC. Its translation is CASSLVGYGYTF.

The chain links TRBV9 to TRBJ2-2, with D perhaps TRBD1 (5 bases). The CDR3 extends over 14 amino acids. The ends were cut back, 5 bases at V and 5 bases at J, with 13 bases in the middle. Germline CDR1 and CDR2: SGDLS and YYNGEE. As DNA, the CDR3 is TGTGCCAGCAGGGGCAGGGATGGGACCGGGGAGCTGTTTTTT. It is translated as CASRGRDGTGELFF.

The V call is TRBV5-6, the J call TRBJ2-3; 12 nucleotides match TRBD2. Germline lookup yields CDR1 SGHDT and CDR2 YYEEEE. The V gene end was trimmed by 3 bases and the J gene end by 3 bases; junction bases not matched to a gene: 5. The CDR3 contains 16 residues. The CDR3 region has the DNA TGTGCCAGCAGCTCCCTAGCGGGAGGGCGAACAGATACGCAGTATTTT. This gives the protein CASSSLAGGRTDTQYF. The whole variable domain, remainder taken from reference TRBV5-6 and TRBJ2-3, is DAGVTQSPTHLIKTRGQQVTLRCSPKSGHDTVSWYQQALGQGPQFIFQYYEEEERQRGNFPDRFSGHQFPNYSSELNVNALLLGDSALYLCASSSLAGGRTDTQYFGPGTRLTVL.

In its sample, this clone was seen once. The rearrangement links TRBV18 to TRBJ1-2; 10 positions agree with TRBD1. Per germline, CDR1 KGHSH and CDR2 LQKENI. The V gene end was trimmed by 3 bases and the J gene end by 3 bases; junction bases not matched to a gene: 4. The CDR3 sequence is 15 residues long. The CDR3: CASSPGTGEHYGYTF. The CDR3 region has the DNA TGTGCCAGCTCACCCGGGACAGGGGAACACTATGGCTACACCTTC.

The rearrangement links TRBV18 to TRBJ1-2, with TRBD1 identical over 7 bases. The germline V gene has CDR1 KGHSH and CDR2 LQKENI. There are 14 residues in the CDR3. Unmatched junction bases numbered 2, after V lost 0 bases and J lost 4 bases. CDR3 loop: CASSPPGGGYGYTF. DNA of the CDR3: TGTGCCAGCTCACCACCAGGGGGCGGCTATGGCTACACCTTC. Variable domain in full (rest from reference TRBV18 and TRBJ1-2): NAGVMQNPRHLVRRRGQEARLRCSPMKGHSHVYWYRQLPEEGLKFMVYLQKENIIDESGMPKERFSAEFPKEGPSILRIQQVVRGDSAAYFCASSPPGGGYGYTFGSGTRLTVV.

CDR3 amino acids: CASSLAGLSGYTF. CDR3 DNA sequence: TGCGCCAGCAGCTTGGCGGGGTTATCAGGCTACACCTTC. The chain is built from TRBV5-1 and TRBJ1-2; D call uncertain. The CDR3 covers 13 residues. Trimming removed 0 bases from V and 8 bases from J, with 11 bases in between. CDR1 and CDR2 (germline): SGHRS, YFSETQ.

The chain uses TRBV7-9 and TRBJ1-2; no definite D call. Trimming left V 2 bases short and J 7 bases short, with 8 bases between. The CDR3 consists of 12 residues. Germline V gives CDR1 SEHNR, CDR2 FQNEAQ (reference sequence). CDR3 in amino acids: CASSLPGRGYTF. In DNA form, the CDR3 reads TGTGCCAGCAGCTTACCTGGACGTGGCTACACCTTC. Based on the CDR3 plus reference TRBV7-9 and TRBJ1-2, the full variable domain is DTGVSQNPRHKITKRGQNVTFRCDPISEHNRLYWYRQTLGQGPEFLTYFQNEAQLEKSRLLSDRFSAERPKGSFSTLEIQRTEQGDSAMYLCASSLPGRGYTFGSGTRLTVV.